Listed below are T cell receptor beta chains from one sample, sequenced in a study of T cells in Graves' hyperthyroidism and ophthalmopathy. TCRdb ran MiXCR on the multiplex PCR reads and lists one entry per CDR3 protein. The sample has fewer than 550,000 distinct CDR3 sequences; approximately 25% are singletons. Sequencing was done on a sample of blood. These TCRs come from a woman aged 30 to 39 with Graves' ophthalmopathy. The CDR3 runs from the conserved cysteine through the conserved F or W. The order of the fields is clone size, J gene, D gene, V gene, CDR3 protein, CDR3 DNA. D genes are given only for firm matches. The size entry is marked missing in some rows and otherwise reads once, few, many or a size class.

clone size: NA; J gene: TRBJ1-1; D gene: NA; V gene: TRBV5-1; CDR3 protein: CASSALDGNTEAFF; CDR3 DNA: TGCGCCAGCAGCGCCCTCGACGGGAACACTGAAGCTTTCTTT
clone size: NA; J gene: TRBJ2-7; D gene: NA; V gene: TRBV27; CDR3 protein: CASSFSGPPYYEQYF; CDR3 DNA: TGTGCCAGCAGTTTCTCCGGGCCACCATACTACGAGCAGTACTTC
clone size: few; J gene: TRBJ2-5; D gene: TRBD1; V gene: TRBV12-3/TRBV12-4; CDR3 protein: CASSSKDRGPETQYF; CDR3 DNA: TGTGCCAGCAGTTCAAAGGACAGGGGCCCAGAGACCCAGTACTTC
clone size: many; J gene: TRBJ1-2; D gene: NA; V gene: TRBV12-3/TRBV12-4; CDR3 protein: CASSSFQGARRGYTF; CDR3 DNA: TGTGCCAGCAGTTCATTTCAAGGGGCTAGACGTGGCTACACCTTC
clone size: few; J gene: TRBJ2-7; D gene: NA; V gene: TRBV20-1; CDR3 protein: CSARGPDSVYEQYF; CDR3 DNA: TGCAGTGCTAGAGGACCGGACTCAGTATACGAGCAGTACTTC
clone size: NA; J gene: TRBJ1-2; D gene: TRBD1; V gene: TRBV6-5; CDR3 protein: CASSYSGQEIYGYTF; CDR3 DNA: TGTGCCAGCAGTTACTCTGGACAGGAAATCTATGGCTACACCTTC
clone size: few; J gene: TRBJ2-5; D gene: TRBD1; V gene: TRBV11-2; CDR3 protein: CASSSFLDRGETQYF; CDR3 DNA: TGTGCCAGCAGCTCGTTCTTAGACAGGGGCGAGACCCAGTACTTC
clone size: many; J gene: TRBJ2-5; D gene: NA; V gene: TRBV12-3/TRBV12-4; CDR3 protein: CASSFRRGGAETQYF; CDR3 DNA: TGTGCCAGCAGTTTCCGTAGAGGGGGAGCAGAGACCCAGTACTTC
clone size: NA; J gene: TRBJ1-2; D gene: NA; V gene: TRBV12-3/TRBV12-4; CDR3 protein: CASSYTGHLRGGYTF; CDR3 DNA: TGTGCCAGCAGCTATACGGGACACCTAAGGGGCGGCTACACCTTC
clone size: NA; J gene: TRBJ2-7; D gene: NA; V gene: TRBV7-2; CDR3 protein: CASSLGGTRAYEQYF; CDR3 DNA: TGTGCCAGCAGCTTAGGAGGGACACGAGCCTACGAGCAGTACTTC
clone size: many; J gene: TRBJ2-5; D gene: NA; V gene: TRBV6-1; CDR3 protein: CASSEAFTGTQYF; CDR3 DNA: TGTGCCAGCAGTGAAGCCTTTACGGGGACCCAGTACTTC
clone size: few; J gene: TRBJ1-3; D gene: NA; V gene: TRBV30; CDR3 protein: CAWGPPGNTIYF; CDR3 DNA: TGTGCCTGGGGTCCGCCTGGAAACACCATATATTTT
clone size: NA; J gene: TRBJ2-7; D gene: NA; V gene: TRBV18; CDR3 protein: CASSPLGAHGEQYF; CDR3 DNA: TGTGCCAGCTCACCGTTGGGGGCGCACGGCGAGCAGTACTTC
clone size: NA; J gene: TRBJ1-1; D gene: NA; V gene: TRBV20-1; CDR3 protein: CSARSPGDGNTEAFF; CDR3 DNA: TGCAGTGCTAGAAGCCCGGGAGATGGGAACACTGAAGCTTTCTTT
clone size: NA; J gene: TRBJ1-2; D gene: NA; V gene: TRBV20-1; CDR3 protein: CSASPGGTNYGYTF; CDR3 DNA: TGCAGTGCTAGCCCCGGGGGGACCAACTATGGCTACACCTTC
clone size: many; J gene: TRBJ2-7; D gene: NA; V gene: TRBV6-1; CDR3 protein: CASSARQAYEQYF; CDR3 DNA: TGTGCCAGCAGTGCCCGACAGGCCTACGAGCAGTACTTC
clone size: few; J gene: TRBJ2-6; D gene: NA; V gene: TRBV7-9; CDR3 protein: CASSQTGSGANVLTF; CDR3 DNA: TGTGCCAGCAGCCAGACAGGCTCTGGGGCCAACGTCCTGACTTTC
clone size: NA; J gene: TRBJ1-1; D gene: NA; V gene: TRBV4-1; CDR3 protein: CASSQEWWQTEAFF; CDR3 DNA: TGCGCCAGCAGCCAAGAATGGTGGCAGACTGAAGCTTTCTTT
clone size: NA; J gene: TRBJ2-5; D gene: TRBD1; V gene: TRBV5-1; CDR3 protein: CANSFRDRGRKEAQYF; CDR3 DNA: TGCGCCAACAGCTTCCGGGACAGGGGCCGAAAAGAGGCCCAGTACTTC
clone size: many; J gene: TRBJ1-1; D gene: NA; V gene: TRBV10-3; CDR3 protein: CAIGGDSRRVVNTEAFF; CDR3 DNA: TGTGCCATCGGGGGGGACTCCAGGAGGGTGGTGAACACTGAAGCTTTCTTT
clone size: many; J gene: TRBJ1-2; D gene: NA; V gene: TRBV4-1; CDR3 protein: CASSLSGKEFYGYTF; CDR3 DNA: TGCGCCAGCAGCCTCTCCGGGAAGGAGTTCTATGGCTACACCTTC
clone size: many; J gene: TRBJ2-5; D gene: NA; V gene: TRBV6-2/TRBV6-3; CDR3 protein: CASRNGGTQYF; CDR3 DNA: TGTGCCAGCAGAAACGGCGGGACCCAGTACTTC
clone size: NA; J gene: TRBJ2-5; D gene: NA; V gene: TRBV5-1; CDR3 protein: CASSSGGTVGGETQYF; CDR3 DNA: TGCGCCAGCAGCTCGGGGGGGACAGTGGGCGGGGAGACCCAGTACTTC
clone size: NA; J gene: TRBJ2-3; D gene: NA; V gene: TRBV6-4; CDR3 protein: CASRRRLVPGPDTQYF; CDR3 DNA: TGTGCCAGCAGACGAAGACTAGTGCCGGGCCCCGATACGCAGTATTTT
clone size: NA; J gene: TRBJ1-5; D gene: TRBD1; V gene: TRBV30; CDR3 protein: CAWSAGGIGNQPQHF; CDR3 DNA: TGTGCCTGGAGTGCAGGGGGTATTGGCAATCAGCCCCAGCATTTT
clone size: many; J gene: TRBJ2-7; D gene: NA; V gene: TRBV12-3/TRBV12-4; CDR3 protein: CASSFTSTYEQYF; CDR3 DNA: TGCGCCAGCAGCTTTACTAGCACCTACGAGCAGTACTTC
clone size: many; J gene: TRBJ1-1; D gene: TRBD1; V gene: TRBV6-2/TRBV6-3; CDR3 protein: CASSNDRGPQNTEAFF; CDR3 DNA: TGTGCCAGCAGTAACGACAGGGGTCCGCAGAACACTGAAGCTTTCTTT
clone size: once; J gene: TRBJ2-2; D gene: NA; V gene: TRBV12-3/TRBV12-4; CDR3 protein: CASRGDKVKNTGELFF; CDR3 DNA: TGTGCCAGCAGGGGAGACAAGGTCAAAAACACCGGGGAGCTGTTTTTT
clone size: many; J gene: TRBJ1-2; D gene: NA; V gene: TRBV30; CDR3 protein: CAWSVIKDSWGYTF; CDR3 DNA: TGTGCCTGGAGTGTTATAAAGGACTCTTGGGGCTACACCTTC
clone size: few; J gene: TRBJ2-7; D gene: NA; V gene: TRBV6-2/TRBV6-3; CDR3 protein: CASSYSMRGGDSYEQYF; CDR3 DNA: TGTGCCAGCAGTTACTCAATGCGCGGGGGCGACTCCTACGAGCAGTACTTC
clone size: many; J gene: TRBJ2-5; D gene: NA; V gene: TRBV27; CDR3 protein: CASSSTDSQETQYF; CDR3 DNA: TGTGCCAGCAGTTCCACCGACAGTCAAGAGACCCAGTACTTC
clone size: NA; J gene: TRBJ1-2; D gene: NA; V gene: TRBV7-2; CDR3 protein: CASSLLSTLRYGYTF; CDR3 DNA: TGTGCCAGCAGCTTGCTGTCCACCCTACGGTATGGCTACACCTTC
clone size: many; J gene: TRBJ1-5; D gene: NA; V gene: TRBV5-1; CDR3 protein: CASSLGTADQPQHF; CDR3 DNA: TGCGCCAGCAGCTTGGGGACGGCGGATCAGCCCCAGCATTTT
clone size: once; J gene: TRBJ2-7; D gene: NA; V gene: TRBV20-1; CDR3 protein: CSARDPGSSYEQYF; CDR3 DNA: TGCAGTGCTAGAGATCCCGGGAGCTCCTACGAGCAGTACTTC
clone size: many; J gene: TRBJ2-3; D gene: TRBD1; V gene: TRBV7-6; CDR3 protein: CASSLPRTGSDTQYF; CDR3 DNA: TGTGCCAGCAGCTTACCCCGGACAGGGTCAGATACGCAGTATTTT
clone size: NA; J gene: TRBJ1-6; D gene: TRBD1; V gene: TRBV2; CDR3 protein: CASREGQGSSPLHF; CDR3 DNA: TGTGCCAGCAGGGAGGGACAGGGTAGTTCACCCCTCCACTTT
clone size: NA; J gene: TRBJ1-2; D gene: NA; V gene: TRBV28; CDR3 protein: CASSMPGYGYTF; CDR3 DNA: TGTGCCAGTAGTATGCCCGGCTATGGCTACACCTTC
clone size: few; J gene: TRBJ2-2; D gene: NA; V gene: TRBV18; CDR3 protein: CASSPKVTGELFF; CDR3 DNA: TGTGCCAGCTCACCAAAGGTCACCGGGGAGCTGTTTTTT
clone size: NA; J gene: TRBJ2-2; D gene: TRBD2; V gene: TRBV15; CDR3 protein: CATSRDPGTSDRELFF; CDR3 DNA: TGTGCCACCAGCAGAGATCCCGGGACTAGCGATAGGGAGCTGTTTTTT
clone size: many; J gene: TRBJ1-1; D gene: NA; V gene: TRBV6-1; CDR3 protein: CASRGGAEATEAFF; CDR3 DNA: TGTGCCAGCAGAGGGGGGGCCGAAGCCACTGAAGCTTTCTTT
clone size: many; J gene: TRBJ1-1; D gene: NA; V gene: TRBV7-7; CDR3 protein: CASSLVQARKNTEAFF; CDR3 DNA: TGTGCTAGCAGCTTAGTACAGGCTCGTAAGAACACTGAAGCTTTCTTT